This T cell receptor beta chain was captured in a study of control samples from healthy donors and cancer patients. Assay used: immunoSEQ multiplex PCR; TCRdb lists only in-frame clones, some missing. The data hold 190,000 or so clones, with approximately 95% observed a single time. This clonotype was obtained from a man aged 18 to 30 in good health. The sample taken for sequencing was blood.

CDR3 sequence (DNA): TGTGCCAGCAGTGAAGGACAGCGAAACACCATATATTTT. It translates to CASSEGQRNTIYF. The rearrangement joins TRBV6-1 to TRBJ1-3; a possible D gene is TRBD1 (5 bases). CDR1 and CDR2 from the germline V gene are MNHNS and SASEGT. Deletions cut 1 base from V and 5 bases from J, with 6 bases between. The CDR3 runs 13 residues.